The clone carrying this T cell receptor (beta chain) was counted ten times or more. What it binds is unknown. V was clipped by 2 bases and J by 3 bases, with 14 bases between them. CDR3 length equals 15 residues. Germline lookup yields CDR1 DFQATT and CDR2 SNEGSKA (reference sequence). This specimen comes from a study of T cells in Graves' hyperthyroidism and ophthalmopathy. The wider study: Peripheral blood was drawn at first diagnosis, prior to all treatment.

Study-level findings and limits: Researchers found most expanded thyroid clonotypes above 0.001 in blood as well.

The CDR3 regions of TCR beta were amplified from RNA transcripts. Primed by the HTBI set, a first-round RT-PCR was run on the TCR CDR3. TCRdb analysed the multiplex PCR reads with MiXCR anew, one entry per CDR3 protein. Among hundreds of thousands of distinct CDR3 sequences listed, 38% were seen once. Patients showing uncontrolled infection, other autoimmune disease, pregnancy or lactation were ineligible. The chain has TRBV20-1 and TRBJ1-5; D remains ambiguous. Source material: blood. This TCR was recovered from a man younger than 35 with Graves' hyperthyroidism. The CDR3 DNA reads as TGCAGTGCTAGACCTCCTTTAAGCCCCAATCAGCCCCAGCATTTT. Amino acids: CSARPPLSPNQPQHF.